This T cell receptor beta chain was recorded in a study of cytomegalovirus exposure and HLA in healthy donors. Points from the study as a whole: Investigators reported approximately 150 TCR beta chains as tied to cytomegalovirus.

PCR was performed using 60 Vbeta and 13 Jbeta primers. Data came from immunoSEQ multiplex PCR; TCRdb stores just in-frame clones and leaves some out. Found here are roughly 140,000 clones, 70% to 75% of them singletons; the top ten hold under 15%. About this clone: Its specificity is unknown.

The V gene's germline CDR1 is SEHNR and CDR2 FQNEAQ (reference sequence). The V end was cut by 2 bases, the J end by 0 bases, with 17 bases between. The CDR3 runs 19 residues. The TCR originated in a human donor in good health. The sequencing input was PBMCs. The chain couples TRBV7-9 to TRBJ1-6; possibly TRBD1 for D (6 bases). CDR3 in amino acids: CASSLSGTTTSSYNSPLHF. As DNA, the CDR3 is TGTGCCAGCAGCTTATCCGGGACAACCACTAGCTCCTATAATTCACCCCTCCACTTT.